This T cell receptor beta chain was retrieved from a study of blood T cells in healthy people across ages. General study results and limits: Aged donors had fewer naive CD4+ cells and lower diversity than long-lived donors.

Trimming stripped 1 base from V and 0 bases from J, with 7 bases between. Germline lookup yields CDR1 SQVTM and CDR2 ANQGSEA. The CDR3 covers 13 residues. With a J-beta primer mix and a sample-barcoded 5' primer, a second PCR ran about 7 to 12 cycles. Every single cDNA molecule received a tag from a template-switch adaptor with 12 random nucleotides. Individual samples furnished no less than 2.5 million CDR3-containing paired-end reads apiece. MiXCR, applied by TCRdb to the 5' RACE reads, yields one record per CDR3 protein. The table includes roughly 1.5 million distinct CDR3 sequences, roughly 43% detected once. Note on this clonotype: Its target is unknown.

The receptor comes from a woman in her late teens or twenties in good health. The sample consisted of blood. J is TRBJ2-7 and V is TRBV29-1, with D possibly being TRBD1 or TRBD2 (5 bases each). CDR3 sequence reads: CSVEGDASYEQYF. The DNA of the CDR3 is TGCAGCGTTGAAGGGGACGCCTCCTACGAGCAGTACTTC.